This TCR beta chain came from a study of early T cells in non-severe SARS-CoV-2 infection. Across the whole study: With bulk RNA from unsorted whole blood as input, sequencing yielded unpaired chains.

Trimming took 4 bases from V and 2 from J; bases not matched to a gene: 3. The germline CDR1 and CDR2 sequences are SGHNT and YYREEE (reference sequence). The CDR3 runs 13 residues. Individual cDNA molecules were tagged with unique molecular identifiers. Using its own MiXCR run on the 5' RACE reads, TCRdb lists one record per CDR3 protein. The sample contains more than 85,000 distinct CDR3 sequences, about an eighth of which appear only once. By sample fraction, this clonotype is medium-sized. The material sequenced was whole blood. This sequence originates from an adult who was a healthcare worker with PCR-confirmed SARS-CoV-2 infection or an uninfected control (not recorded which). This chain connects TRBV5-4 to TRBJ2-7, with 7 bases lining up with TRBD2. The CDR3 DNA follows: TGTGCCAGCAGCGAGCGGGACGCCTACGAGCAGTACTTC. It is translated as CASSERDAYEQYF.